This T cell receptor (beta chain) derives from a study of T cell repertoires in cytomegalovirus infection. Study background: Both CMV infection and a matching HLA type were indicated by public TCR beta signatures.

This clonotype was seen a few times. Its target is not known. TCRdb re-called the reads through MiXCR, storing one row per CDR3 protein. The table lists roughly 250,000 distinct CDR3 sequences, 22% of them singletons. Findings and limits, study-wide: Public TCR beta family frequency separated CMV-and-HLA carriers, including in an independent cohort. Dominating the ex vivo response were HLA-C-restricted CMV-specific TCR beta clonotypes.

The V and J ends lost 3 bases and 3 bases respectively, with 6 bases between them. CDR1 is MDHEN and CDR2 is SYDVKM in the germline V gene. This CDR3 spans 14 amino acids. Sequenced material: CD8+ T cells from PBMCs. The clonotype comes from a human donor in good health (CMV status not recorded). Some clones in this sample may be carry-over from other donors' samples. The rearrangement links TRBV28 to TRBJ1-6; D not certain. The DNA of the CDR3 is TGTGCCAGCAGTTTTAACAGCTATAATTCACCCCTCCACTTT. It encodes CASSFNSYNSPLHF.